Reported below is one T cell receptor beta chain. Individuals drawn from about 26 US areas were about 18 to 100 years old. Each participant's cohort was designated according to participant-reported clinical history. Recovered status in Cohort 3 required two negative PCRs, clearance, or symptom resolution. This sample was taken from a study of blood T cell repertoires in COVID-19. Study at large: Acute and convalescent COVID-19 samples came from the United States, Italy and Spain.

V lost 7 bases and J lost 5; bases outside the gene matches: 6. Germline V gene data show CDR1 as SQVTM and CDR2 as ANQGSEA. This CDR3 region has 13 residues. Measured with immunoSEQ multiplex PCR; TCRdb has only the in-frame clones, and not every one. The sample lists 110,000 to 150,000 clones, just under 85% seen once, with approximately 8.4% in the top ten. The TCR sequence derives from a man aged 50-60 years who had recovered from COVID-19. Sequencing was carried out using PBMCs or T cells enriched from blood (not recorded which). This chain joins TRBV29-1 and TRBJ2-2; TRBD2 matches at 8 bases. The CDR3 DNA is TGCAGCGGTCGGGGGGGTGGTACCGGGGAGCTGTTTTTT. Its translation: CSGRGGGTGELFF.